The 2 T cell receptor beta chains reported below all come from one sample, sequenced in a study of shared clonotypes between healthy human individuals. Sequencing used immunoSEQ multiplex PCR; TCRdb keeps in-frame clones, though not all of them. Of approximately 2,200,000 clones listed, about 92% are singletons. CD45RO-negative cells were positively selected for CCR7, leaving out terminally differentiated effector memory CD45RA+ cells. The sequenced sample consisted of naive CD8+ T cells from PBMCs. Receptors originate from a man aged 18-30 years in good health. Some clones in this sample may be carry-over from other donors' samples.

The rearrangement links TRBV7-9 to TRBJ1-2; the D gene is possibly TRBD1 (6 bases). V was shortened by 7 bases and J by 6 bases, with 18 bases between the two germline ends. Germline V CDR1 and CDR2: SEHNR, FQNEAQ (reference sequence). The CDR3 totals 14 residues. The CDR3 DNA reads as TGTGCCAGCACGGAAGGGGGGGCTCTGGATGGCTACACCTTC. It codes for CASTEGGALDGYTF.

The genes are TRBV7-3 and TRBJ2-3; a possible D gene is TRBD2 (6 bases). This CDR3 spans 17 amino acids. Germline CDR1 reads SGHTA; CDR2 reads FQGTGA. V was pared by 6 bases and J by 3 bases, with 22 bases between. CDR3 nucleotides: TGTGCCAGCAGTTCTCTTGGGCGGGGAGCCCCGACAGATACGCAGTATTTT. Residues: CASSSLGRGAPTDTQYF.